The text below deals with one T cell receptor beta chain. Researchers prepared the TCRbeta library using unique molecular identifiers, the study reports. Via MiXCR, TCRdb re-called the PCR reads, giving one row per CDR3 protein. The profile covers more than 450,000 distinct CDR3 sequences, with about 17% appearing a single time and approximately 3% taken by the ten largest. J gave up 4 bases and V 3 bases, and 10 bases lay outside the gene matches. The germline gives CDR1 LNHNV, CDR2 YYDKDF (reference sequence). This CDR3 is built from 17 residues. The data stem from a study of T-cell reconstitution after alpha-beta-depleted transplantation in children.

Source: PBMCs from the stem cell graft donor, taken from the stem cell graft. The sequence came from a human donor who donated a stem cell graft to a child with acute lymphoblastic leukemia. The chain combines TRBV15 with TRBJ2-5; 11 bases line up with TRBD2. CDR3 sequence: CATSSGGRLAGRETQYF. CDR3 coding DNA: TGTGCCACCAGCAGTGGGGGACGACTAGCGGGAAGAGAGACCCAGTACTTC.